Presented here are 10 T cell receptor beta chains from one specimen sequenced in a study of blood T cell repertoires in COVID-19. Assay used: immunoSEQ multiplex PCR; TCRdb lists only in-frame clones, some missing. The data show around 200,000 clones, less than 90% seen once. The sequencing sample was made of peripheral blood. The receptors originated from a woman aged 60 to 75 with COVID-19, enrolled during active disease.

CDR3 residues: CASNQGQRNEQFF. CDR3 nucleotide sequence: TGTGCCAGCAACCAGGGGCAAAGGAATGAGCAGTTCTTC. The rearrangement joins TRBV5-4 to TRBJ2-1; possibly TRBD1 for D (6 bases). Trimming pared 6 bases from V and 7 bases from J, leaving 14 bases between. The CDR3 loop spans 13 amino acids. CDR1 is SGHNT and CDR2 is YYREEE in the germline V gene (reference sequence).

In its sample, this clone ranks as medium-sized. The chain recombines TRBV4-3 with TRBJ1-5; D is uncertain. The CDR3 sequence is 15 residues long. The germline CDR1 and CDR2 sequences are LGHNA and YSLEER. Trimming removed 4 bases from V and 3 bases from J, with 13 bases in between. In nucleotides, the CDR3 is TGCGCCAGCAGCCGAACCTCTGGAGACAATCAGCCCCAGCATTTT. It specifies CASSRTSGDNQPQHF.

Comment on this clone: In the same sample, other DNA sequences code for this CDR3. The gene calls are TRBV6-2 or TRBV6-3 and TRBJ2-7, with 11 nucleotides matching TRBD2. The CDR3 has 15 amino acids. Per the germline V gene, CDR1 is MNHEY and CDR2 is SVGEGT. The trim removed 2 bases at V and 0 bases at J, leaving 0 bases unmatched. The CDR3 DNA reads as TGTGCCAGCAGTTACGGGACTAGCGGCTCCTACGAGCAGTACTTC. Translating it yields CASSYGTSGSYEQYF.

V is TRBV24-1 and J is TRBJ2-7; D might be TRBD1 (5 bases). The CDR3 runs to 13 residues. Looked up from germline, CDR1 is KGHDR and CDR2 is SFDVKD. V was cut by 5 bases and J by 5 bases, with 12 bases left in between. Written as DNA, the CDR3 is TGTGCCACCAGTGTCCCAGGGTTTGACGAGCAGTACTTC. It is translated as CATSVPGFDEQYF.

In regard to this clone: One junction end does not reproduce the germline sequence, and a read error may be involved. This rearrangement joins TRBV7-7 to TRBJ2-3; the match to TRBD2 covers 16 bases. In germline, CDR1 is SSHAT, CDR2 FNYEAQ (reference sequence). The CDR3 consists of 15 residues. CDR3 protein: CASSQGLAGGDTQYF. The CDR3 nucleotides are TGTGCTAGCAGCCAGGGACTAGCGGGAGGGGATACGCAGTATTTT.

This CDR3 reads CASSLGLAGMGEQFF. DNA of the CDR3: TGTGCCAGCAGCTTAGGGCTAGCGGGAATGGGTGAGCAGTTCTTC. The rearrangement joins TRBV7-2 to TRBJ2-1; TRBD2 agrees at 9 bases. V was pared by 1 base and J by 9 bases, with 7 bases of the junction left unmatched. The CDR3 totals 15 residues. Germline assignment: CDR1 SGHTA and CDR2 FQGNSA. Drawing the rest from reference TRBV7-2 and TRBJ2-1, the complete variable domain is GAGVSQSPSNKVTEKGKDVELRCDPISGHTALYWYRQSLGQGLEFLIYFQGNSAPDKSGLPSDRFSAERTGGSVSTLTIQRTQQEDSAVYLCASSLGLAGMGEQFFGPGTRLTVL.

A single count supports this clone. The V and J genes are TRBV19 and TRBJ1-2, with 8 bases matching TRBD1. The CDR3 runs 15 residues. After removal of 9 bases from V and 6 bases from J, the junction contained 15 bases not matched to a gene. Germline assignment: CDR1 LNHDA and CDR2 SQIVND (reference sequence). DNA for the CDR3: TGTGCCAGCTACCCCAGGGGGCGCCCGGGGGATGGCTACACCTTC. This translates into CASYPRGRPGDGYTF.

The chain employs TRBV19 and TRBJ2-3, with D perhaps matching TRBD2 (5 bases). CDR1 and CDR2 (germline): LNHDA, SQIVND (reference sequence). V was pared by 4 bases and J by 2 bases, with 13 bases between. The CDR3 length is 15 residues. The CDR3 spells CASSRRGPNTDTQYF. The CDR3 nucleotides are TGTGCCAGTAGTAGACGAGGGCCGAACACAGATACGCAGTATTTT. Filled out from reference TRBV19 and TRBJ2-3, the complete variable domain reads DGGITQSPKYLFRKEGQNVTLSCEQNLNHDAMYWYRQDPGQGLRLIYYSQIVNDFQKGDIAEGYSVSREKKESFPLTVTSAQKNPTAFYLCASSRRGPNTDTQYFGPGTRLTVL.

This chain connects TRBV6-2 or TRBV6-3 to TRBJ1-1; 7 positions agree with TRBD1. V dropped 0 bases and J dropped 5; count of bases not matched to a gene: 6. From germline, CDR1 is MNHEY and CDR2 SVGEGT. The CDR3 is made up of 15 amino acids. The CDR3, as DNA: TGTGCCAGCAGTTACTCGAGATCCAGGGGGACTGAAGCTTTCTTT. Amino acids: CASSYSRSRGTEAFF.

The chain links TRBV28 to TRBJ1-1; TRBD1 is a possible D gene (5 bases). The germline V and J ends were trimmed by 6 bases and 6 bases, with 20 bases remaining between them. CDR3 length: 15 residues. Germline assignment: CDR1 MDHEN and CDR2 SYDVKM. CDR3 DNA: TGTGCCAGCAGCCCACTTCCCCCCGGGGGGTCTGAAGCTTTCTTT. It translates to CASSPLPPGGSEAFF.